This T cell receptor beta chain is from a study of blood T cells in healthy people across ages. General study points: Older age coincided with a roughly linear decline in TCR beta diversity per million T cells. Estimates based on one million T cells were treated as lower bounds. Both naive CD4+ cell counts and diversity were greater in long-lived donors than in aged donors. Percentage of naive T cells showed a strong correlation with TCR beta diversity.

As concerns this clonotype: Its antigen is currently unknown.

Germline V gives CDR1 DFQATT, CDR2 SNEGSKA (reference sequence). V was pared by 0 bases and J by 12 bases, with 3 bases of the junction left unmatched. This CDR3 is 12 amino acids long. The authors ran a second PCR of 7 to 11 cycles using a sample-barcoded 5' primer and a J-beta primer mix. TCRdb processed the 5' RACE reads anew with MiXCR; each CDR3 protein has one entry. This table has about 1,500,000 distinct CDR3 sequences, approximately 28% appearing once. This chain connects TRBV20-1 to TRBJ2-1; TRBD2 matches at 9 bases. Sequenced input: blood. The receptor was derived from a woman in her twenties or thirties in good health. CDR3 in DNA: TGCAGTGCTAGAGAGGGGACTAGCAGGCAGTTCTTC. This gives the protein CSAREGTSRQFF.